The clone carrying this TCR beta chain was observed a few times. Its antigen is unidentified. J lost 0 bases, V lost 6 bases, and 5 bases had no gene match. From germline, CDR1 is SGHRS and CDR2 YFSETQ. This CDR3 comprises 15 residues. This entry belongs to a study of identical twins. General study findings and limits: The analysis was cross-sectional rather than longitudinal within donors.

Using its own MiXCR run on the 5' RACE reads, TCRdb lists one record per CDR3 protein. The sample gives roughly 250,000 distinct CDR3 sequences, about an eighth of which show up once; approximately 8.8% is in the top ten. The sequence came from a woman aged 18-30 years in good health. The chain has TRBV5-1 and TRBJ2-1, with 8 positions matching TRBD1. The specimen was memory (CD45RO+) T cells sorted from blood. In DNA form, the CDR3 reads TGCGCCAGCACCGACAGGGGCGGCTCCTACAATGAGCAGTTCTTC. This translates into CASTDRGGSYNEQFF.